This paragraph reports one T cell receptor (gamma chain). Its specificity is unknown. The same CDR3 arises from other DNA sequences in this sample as well. The data belong to a study of Vδ1+ human thymocytes. Extracted RNA was reverse transcribed into cDNA. The CDR3 regions were amplified by multiplex PCR from V-gene primers to a constant-region primer. TCRdb called clones anew from the multiplex PCR reads with CATT. The data show 20,000 to 25,000 gamma-chain clones, around 15% seen once. The study's findings and limits: Highly polyclonal TRG and TRD repertoires with Gaussian CDR3 length distributions appeared in thymus.

Trimming removed 3 bases from V and 1 base from J; junction bases left unmatched: 3. Germline-derived CDR1 and CDR2 are VENAVY and YDSYNSRV. The CDR3 has 13 residues. This clonotype was sampled from a child in the first two years of life who had congenital heart surgery. Source material: Vdelta1+ gamma-delta thymocytes from the thymus. Subset noted: FACS-sorted CD3+ TCRalphabeta- TCRVdelta1+ TCRVdelta2- thymocytes. The V and J genes are TRGV8 and TRGJ1 or TRGJ2. CDR3 in DNA: TGTGCCACCTGGGATGCAAATTATTATAAGAAACTCTTT. Translating gives CATWDANYYKKLF.